The following is a T cell receptor beta chain sequence with its context. Its antigen remains unidentified. The CDR3 contains 16 residues. V dropped 7 bases and J dropped 9 bases, with 22 bases sitting between them. Germline V gives CDR1 MNHEY, CDR2 SMNVEV (reference sequence). This record comes from a study of T cell responses to AZD1222 COVID-19 vaccine. Study-level findings and limits: At baseline, seropositivity was found in only six or seven AZD1222 recipients.

The table came from immunoSEQ multiplex PCR; TCRdb's copy has only in-frame clones and leaves some out. The repertoire holds approximately 99,000 clones, with around 90% as singletons. The source of this sequence is an adult in good health. The chain has TRBV27 and TRBJ1-6, with D unclear. This specimen consisted of peripheral blood, obtained on day 0 of AZD1222 vaccination. CDR3: CASKHKGPQGGSPLHF. As DNA, the CDR3 is TGTGCCAGCAAGCACAAGGGCCCTCAAGGTGGTTCACCCCTCCACTTT.